The clone carrying this T cell receptor (beta chain) was seen only a few times. The antigen is not known. The CDR3 consists of 19 residues. V dropped 1 base and J dropped 0 bases, with 20 bases sitting between them. Germline loops: CDR1 SGHAT, CDR2 FQNNGV. This entry belongs to a study of T cell repertoires in cytomegalovirus infection. At the level of the study: Recently identified HLA-C-restricted CMV epitopes and well-studied HLA-B-restricted CMV epitopes were used by the study. Shared public TCR beta signatures pointed to both CMV infection and a matching HLA type.

TCRdb reanalysed the reads using MiXCR and keeps one entry per CDR3 protein. Among just under 500,000 distinct CDR3 sequences, about 33% were seen once, and the ten largest hold roughly 17%. Findings and caveats of the study: CMV-specific TCR beta clonotypes restricted by HLA-C were the ones dominating the ex vivo response. Totalled public TCR beta family frequency picked out people who carried CMV plus the relevant HLA.

The V call is TRBV11-2, the J call TRBJ2-3; the D gene could be TRBD1 or TRBD2 (5 bases each). Specimen: cultured PBMCs, collected from culture after CMV antigen stimulation. This receptor was identified in a human donor in good health (CMV status not recorded). Some clones in this sample may be carry-over from other donors' samples. The CDR3 DNA sequence: TGTGCCAGCAGCTTAGCCCCCAGGGTGGGCGGGTTAAGCACAGATACGCAGTATTTT. This translates into CASSLAPRVGGLSTDTQYF.